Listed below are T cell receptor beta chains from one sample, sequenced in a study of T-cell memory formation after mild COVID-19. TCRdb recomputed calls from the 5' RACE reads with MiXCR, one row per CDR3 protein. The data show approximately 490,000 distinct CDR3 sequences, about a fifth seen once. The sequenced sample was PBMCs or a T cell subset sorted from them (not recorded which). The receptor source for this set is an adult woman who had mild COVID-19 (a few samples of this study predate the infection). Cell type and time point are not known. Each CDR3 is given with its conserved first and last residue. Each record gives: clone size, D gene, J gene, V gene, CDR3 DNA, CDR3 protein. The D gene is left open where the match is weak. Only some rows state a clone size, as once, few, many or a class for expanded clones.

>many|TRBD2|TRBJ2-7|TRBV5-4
TGTGCCAGCAGCTTGGGAAGCGGGGGGCGATCCTACGAGCAGTACTTC
CASSLGSGGRSYEQYF
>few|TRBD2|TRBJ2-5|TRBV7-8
TGTGCCAGCAGCTCGGGACTAGCGGGAGCGTTAGGAGAGACCCAGTACTTC
CASSSGLAGALGETQYF
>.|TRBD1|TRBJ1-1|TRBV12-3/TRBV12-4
TGTGCCAGCAGAATCCGGACAGGGTGGACTGAAGCTTTCTTT
CASRIRTGWTEAFF
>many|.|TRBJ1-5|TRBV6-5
TGTGCCAGCAGTTCATGGAGCAATCAGCCCCAGCATTTT
CASSSWSNQPQHF
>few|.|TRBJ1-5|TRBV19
TGTGCCAGTAGTATCCGCGCGAGCAGGGCCCGTATTTCCAGCAATCAGCCCCAGCATTTT
CASSIRASRARISSNQPQHF
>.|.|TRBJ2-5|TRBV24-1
TGTGCCACCAGTGATCCTTCGTTGGAGACCCAGTACTTC
CATSDPSLETQYF
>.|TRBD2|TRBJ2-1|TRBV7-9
TGTGCCAGCAGCCCAGCGGGAGGAAGCGGCAATGAGCAGTTCTTC
CASSPAGGSGNEQFF
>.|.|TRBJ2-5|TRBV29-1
TGCAGCGTTATCGCGGCCGGGGAGACCCAGTACTTC
CSVIAAGETQYF
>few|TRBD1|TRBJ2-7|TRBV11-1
TGTGCCAGCAGCCCAAGCTGGGTAGGACAGGATTCCTACGAGCAGTACTTC
CASSPSWVGQDSYEQYF
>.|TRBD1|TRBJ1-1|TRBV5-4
TGTGCCAGCAGCTTGCCGGGACAGGGATCGAGCACTGAAGCTTTCTTT
CASSLPGQGSSTEAFF
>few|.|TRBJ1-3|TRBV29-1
TGCAGCGTTTGGGTCGGAAACACCATATATTTT
CSVWVGNTIYF
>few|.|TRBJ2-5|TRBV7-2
TGTGCCAGCAGCGTAGGACAGATTAGAGGAGAGACCCAGTACTTC
CASSVGQIRGETQYF
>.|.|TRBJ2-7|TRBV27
TGTGCCGCGGGGAGGGGACAGCACTCCTACGAGCAGTACTTC
CAAGRGQHSYEQYF
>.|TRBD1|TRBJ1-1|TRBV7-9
TGTGCCAGCAGTCTTACAGGGGATGGGAACACTGAAGCTTTCTTT
CASSLTGDGNTEAFF
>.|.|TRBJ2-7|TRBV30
TGTGCCTGGAGTCCCGCTTTGGCTTCCTACGAGCAGTACTTC
CAWSPALASYEQYF
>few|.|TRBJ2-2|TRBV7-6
TGTGCCAGCAGCTTAGTCTACAGCGACACCGGGGAGCTGTTTTTT
CASSLVYSDTGELFF
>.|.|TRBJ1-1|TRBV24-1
TGTGCCACCAGTGATAGTGGAACACAGGCCATCTTT
CATSDSGTQAIF
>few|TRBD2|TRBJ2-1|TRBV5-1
TGCGCCAGCAGCTCCCCGTCTAGCGGGGGGCCTTCCTACAATGAGCAGTTCTTC
CASSSPSSGGPSYNEQFF
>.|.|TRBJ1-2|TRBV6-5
TGTGCCAGCAAGGGGGGGCAGGGCGGTGGCTATGGCTACACCTTC
CASKGGQGGGYGYTF
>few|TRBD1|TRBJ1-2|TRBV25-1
TGTGCCAGCAGTGAATCCCTCGGGACAGGATATGGCTACACCTTC
CASSESLGTGYGYTF
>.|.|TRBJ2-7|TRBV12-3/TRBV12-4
TGTGCCAGGGGGGTGTCCTACGAGCAGTACTTC
CARGVSYEQYF
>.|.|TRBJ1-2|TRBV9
TGTGCCAGCAGCGATTCAGGGATTTCCTATGGCTACACCTTC
CASSDSGISYGYTF
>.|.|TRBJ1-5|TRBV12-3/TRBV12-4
TGTGCCAGCAGTTTAGTCGTGGGGGATCAGCCCCAGCATTTT
CASSLVVGDQPQHF
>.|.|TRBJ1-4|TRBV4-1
TGCGCCAGCAGCCAGATCGGACGGGAGGGCGAAAAACTGTTTTTT
CASSQIGREGEKLFF
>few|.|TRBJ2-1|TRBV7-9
TGTGCCAGCAGCTTAGCGGGGGGCGCTAAAAATGAGCAGTTCTTC
CASSLAGGAKNEQFF
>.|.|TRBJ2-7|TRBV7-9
TGTGCCAGCAGGGCCGCGGGTTTATCCTACGAGCAGTACTTC
CASRAAGLSYEQYF
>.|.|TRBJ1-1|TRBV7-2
TGTGCCATAAAGGATCCCGGGCGGGGAACTGAAGCTTTCTTT
CAIKDPGRGTEAFF
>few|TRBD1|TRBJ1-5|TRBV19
TGTGCCAGTAGCGGGACAGGTAATCAGCCCCAGCATTTT
CASSGTGNQPQHF
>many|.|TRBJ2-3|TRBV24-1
TGTGCCACCGGTCGGAGCCCCGGGATAGATACGCAGTATTTT
CATGRSPGIDTQYF
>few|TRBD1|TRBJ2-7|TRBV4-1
TGCGCCAGCAGCCCTCCGGACAGGGATTTGGACGAGCAGTACTTC
CASSPPDRDLDEQYF
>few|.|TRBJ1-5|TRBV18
TGTGCCAGCTCACCACTAGGGTACCAGCCCCAGCATTTT
CASSPLGYQPQHF
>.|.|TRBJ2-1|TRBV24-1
TGTGCCACCAGTGATCCCAGACCGGGTGAGCAGTTCTTC
CATSDPRPGEQFF
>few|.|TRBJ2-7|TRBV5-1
TGCGCCAGCAGCTTGGATATTGGTGGCCAGGGCGGCTACGAGCAGTACTTC
CASSLDIGGQGGYEQYF
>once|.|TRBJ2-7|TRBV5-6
TGTGCCAGCAGCTTTTCTGACTACGAGCAGTACTTC
CASSFSDYEQYF
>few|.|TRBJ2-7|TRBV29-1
TGCAGCGTTGAATTGCGACCTTACGAGCAGTACTTC
CSVELRPYEQYF
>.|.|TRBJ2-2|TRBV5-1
TGCGCCAGCAGCTTGGCCGGGCCAGGGAACACCGGGGAGCTGTTTTTT
CASSLAGPGNTGELFF
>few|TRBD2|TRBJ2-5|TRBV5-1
TGCGCCAGCAGCCCCGGACTAGCGGGGGGGCCTAGTGTACAAGAGACCCAGTACTTC
CASSPGLAGGPSVQETQYF
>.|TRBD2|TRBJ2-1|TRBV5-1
TGCGCCAGCAGTACCCTAGCGGGAGGTAATGAGCAGTTCTTC
CASSTLAGGNEQFF
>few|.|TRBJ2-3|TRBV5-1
TGCGCCAGCAGCTTCGCAGCAGGGCTAAATACGCAGTATTTT
CASSFAAGLNTQYF
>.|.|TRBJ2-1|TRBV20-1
TGCAGTGCCCCAGTTGGGGGATTTGCAGGAGAGCAGTTCTTC
CSAPVGGFAGEQFF
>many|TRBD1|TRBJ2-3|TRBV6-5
TGTGCCAGCACCAAAGGACAGGGCCCAGATACGCAGTATTTT
CASTKGQGPDTQYF
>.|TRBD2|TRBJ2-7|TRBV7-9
TGTGCCAGCAGCTTAGACCTAGCGGTCGCCTACGAGCAGTACTTC
CASSLDLAVAYEQYF
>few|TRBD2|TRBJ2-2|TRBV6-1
TGTGCCAGCGCACTAGCGGGAAACACCGGGGAGCTGTTTTTT
CASALAGNTGELFF
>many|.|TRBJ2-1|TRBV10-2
TGCGCCAGCACGTCCGATAGCTCCTACAATGAGCAGTTCTTC
CASTSDSSYNEQFF
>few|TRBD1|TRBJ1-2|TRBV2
TGTGCCAGCAGGGGCCCCGGGACAGGGTTCACCTTC
CASRGPGTGFTF
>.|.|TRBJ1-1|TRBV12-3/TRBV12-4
TGTGCCAGCAGCGCCGCCGGGGACACTGAAGCTTTCTTT
CASSAAGDTEAFF
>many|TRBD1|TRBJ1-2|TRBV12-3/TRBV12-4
TGTGCCAGCAGTCTGGGACAGCCTAACTATGGCTACACCTTC
CASSLGQPNYGYTF
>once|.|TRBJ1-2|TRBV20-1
TGCAGTGCTAGTGGATATAGAAGCTATGGCTACACCTTC
CSASGYRSYGYTF
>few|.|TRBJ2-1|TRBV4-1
TGCGCCAGCAGCCAAGAATCACTAGCTTACAATGAGCAGTTCTTC
CASSQESLAYNEQFF
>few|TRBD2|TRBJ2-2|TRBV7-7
TGTGCTAGCAGCTTGGAGACTAGCGGAACCGGGGAGCTGTTTTTT
CASSLETSGTGELFF
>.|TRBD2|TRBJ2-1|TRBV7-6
TGTGCCAGCAGCTTAGCGTCAGCGGGGGCCAACAATGAGCAGTTCTTC
CASSLASAGANNEQFF
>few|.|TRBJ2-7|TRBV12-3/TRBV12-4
TGTGCCAGCAGTTTGGGAATTTTGGTTTCCTACGAGCAGTACTTC
CASSLGILVSYEQYF
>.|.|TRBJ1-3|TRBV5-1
TGCGCCAGCAGCCCTGACACCAACTCTGGAAACACCATATATTTT
CASSPDTNSGNTIYF